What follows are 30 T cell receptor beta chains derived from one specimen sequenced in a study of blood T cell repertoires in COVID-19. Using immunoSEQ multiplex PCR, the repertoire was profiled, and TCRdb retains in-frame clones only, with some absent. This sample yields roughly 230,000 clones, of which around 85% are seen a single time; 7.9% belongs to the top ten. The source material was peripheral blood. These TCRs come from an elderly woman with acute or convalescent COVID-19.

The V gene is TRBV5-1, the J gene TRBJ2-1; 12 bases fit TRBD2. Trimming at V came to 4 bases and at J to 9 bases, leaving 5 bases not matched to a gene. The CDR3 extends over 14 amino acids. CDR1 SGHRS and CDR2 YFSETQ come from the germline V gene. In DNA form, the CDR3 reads TGCGCCAGCAGCCCTAGCGGGGGGGCCAGTGAGCAGTTCTTC. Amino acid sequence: CASSPSGGASEQFF. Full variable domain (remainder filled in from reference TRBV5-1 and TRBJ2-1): KAGVTQTPRYLIKTRGQQVTLSCSPISGHRSVSWYQQTPGQGLQFLFEYFSETQRNKGNFPGRFSGRQFSNSRSEMNVSTLELGDSALYLCASSPSGGASEQFFGPGTRLTVL.

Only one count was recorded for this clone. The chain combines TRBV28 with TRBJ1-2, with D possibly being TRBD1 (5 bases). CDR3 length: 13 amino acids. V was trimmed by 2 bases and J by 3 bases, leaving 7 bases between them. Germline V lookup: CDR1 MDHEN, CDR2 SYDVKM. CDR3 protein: CASSLMTDYGYTF. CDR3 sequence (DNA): TGTGCCAGCAGTTTAATGACAGACTATGGCTACACCTTC.

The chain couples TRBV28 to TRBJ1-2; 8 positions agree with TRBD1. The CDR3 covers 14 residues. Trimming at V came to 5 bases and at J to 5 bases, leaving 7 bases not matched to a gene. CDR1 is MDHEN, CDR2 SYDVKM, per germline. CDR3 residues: CASSPTRTGYGYTF. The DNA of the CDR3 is TGTGCCAGCAGTCCAACCCGGACAGGGTATGGCTACACCTTC.

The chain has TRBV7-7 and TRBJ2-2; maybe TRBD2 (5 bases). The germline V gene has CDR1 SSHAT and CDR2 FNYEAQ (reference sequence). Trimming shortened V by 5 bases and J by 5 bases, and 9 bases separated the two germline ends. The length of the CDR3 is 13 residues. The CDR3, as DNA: TGTGCCAGCAGCCCCCGGGAAACCGGGGAGCTGTTTTTT. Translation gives CASSPRETGELFF.

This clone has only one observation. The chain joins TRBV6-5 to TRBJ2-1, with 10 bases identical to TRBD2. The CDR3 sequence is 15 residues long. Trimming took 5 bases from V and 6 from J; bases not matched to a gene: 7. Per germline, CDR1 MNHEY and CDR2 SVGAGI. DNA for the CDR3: TGTGCCAGCAGTAAAAGCGGGGGGGCTTCCAATGAGCAGTTCTTC. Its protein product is CASSKSGGASNEQFF.

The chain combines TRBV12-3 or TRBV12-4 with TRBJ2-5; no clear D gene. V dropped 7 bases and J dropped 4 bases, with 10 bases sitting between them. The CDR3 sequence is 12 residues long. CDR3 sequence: CASTRGRETQYF. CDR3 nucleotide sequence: TGTGCCAGCACCCGAGGTCGAGAGACCCAGTACTTC.

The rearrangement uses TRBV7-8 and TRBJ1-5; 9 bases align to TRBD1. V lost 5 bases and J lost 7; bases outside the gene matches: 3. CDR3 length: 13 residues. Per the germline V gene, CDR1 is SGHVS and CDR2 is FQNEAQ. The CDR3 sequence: CASSRDREQPQHF. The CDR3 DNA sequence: TGTGCCAGCAGCCGGGACAGGGAGCAGCCCCAGCATTTT.

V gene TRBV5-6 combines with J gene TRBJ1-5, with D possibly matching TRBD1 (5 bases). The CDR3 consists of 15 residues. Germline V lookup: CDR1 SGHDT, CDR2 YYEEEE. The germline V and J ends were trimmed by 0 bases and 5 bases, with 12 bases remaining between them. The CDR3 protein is CASSLESGTHQPQHF. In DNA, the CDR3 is TGTGCCAGCAGCTTGGAGTCCGGGACTCATCAGCCCCAGCATTTT.

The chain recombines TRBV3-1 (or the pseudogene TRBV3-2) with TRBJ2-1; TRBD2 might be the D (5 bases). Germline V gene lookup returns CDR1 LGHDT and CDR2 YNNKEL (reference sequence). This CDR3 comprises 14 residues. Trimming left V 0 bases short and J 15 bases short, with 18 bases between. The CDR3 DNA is TGTGCCAGCAGCCAAGATAAGGTACTAGTAGGATTGTTCTTC. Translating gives CASSQDKVLVGLFF.

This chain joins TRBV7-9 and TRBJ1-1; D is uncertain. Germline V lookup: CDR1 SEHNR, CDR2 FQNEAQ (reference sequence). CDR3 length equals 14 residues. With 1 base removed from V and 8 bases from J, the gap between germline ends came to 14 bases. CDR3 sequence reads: CASSLGVVALEAFF. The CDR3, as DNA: TGTGCCAGCAGCTTAGGAGTAGTAGCCTTGGAAGCTTTCTTT. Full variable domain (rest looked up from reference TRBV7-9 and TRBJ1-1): DTGVSQNPRHKITKRGQNVTFRCDPISEHNRLYWYRQTLGQGPEFLTYFQNEAQLEKSRLLSDRFSAERPKGSFSTLEIQRTEQGDSAMYLCASSLGVVALEAFFGQGTRLTVV.

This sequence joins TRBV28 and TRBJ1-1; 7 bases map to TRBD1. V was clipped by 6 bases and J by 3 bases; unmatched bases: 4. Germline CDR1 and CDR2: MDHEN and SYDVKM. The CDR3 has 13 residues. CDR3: CASRRQGHTEAFF. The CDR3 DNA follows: TGTGCCAGCAGGCGACAGGGTCACACTGAAGCTTTCTTT.

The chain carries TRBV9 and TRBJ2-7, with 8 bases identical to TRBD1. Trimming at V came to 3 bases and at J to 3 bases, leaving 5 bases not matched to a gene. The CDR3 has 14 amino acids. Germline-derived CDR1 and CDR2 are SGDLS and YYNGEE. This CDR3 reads CASSGAGGIYEQYF. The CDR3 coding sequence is TGTGCCAGCAGCGGAGCAGGGGGCATCTACGAGCAGTACTTC. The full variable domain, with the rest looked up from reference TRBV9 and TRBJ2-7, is DSGVTQTPKHLITATGQRVTLRCSPRSGDLSVYWYQQSLDQGLQFLIQYYNGEERAKGNILERFSAQQFPDLHSELNLSSLELGDSALYFCASSGAGGIYEQYFGPGTRLTVT.

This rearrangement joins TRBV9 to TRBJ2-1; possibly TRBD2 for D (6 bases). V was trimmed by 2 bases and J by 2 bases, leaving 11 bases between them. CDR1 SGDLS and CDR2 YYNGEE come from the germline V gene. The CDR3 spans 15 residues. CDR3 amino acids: CASSVAGTTYNEQFF. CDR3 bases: TGTGCCAGCAGCGTCGCGGGGACCACCTACAATGAGCAGTTCTTC.

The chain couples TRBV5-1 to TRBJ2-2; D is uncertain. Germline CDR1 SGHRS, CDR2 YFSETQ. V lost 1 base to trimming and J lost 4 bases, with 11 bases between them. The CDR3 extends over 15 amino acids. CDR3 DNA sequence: TGCGCCAGCAGCTTGTTACAGAAACCCACCGGGGAGCTGTTTTTT. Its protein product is CASSLLQKPTGELFF.

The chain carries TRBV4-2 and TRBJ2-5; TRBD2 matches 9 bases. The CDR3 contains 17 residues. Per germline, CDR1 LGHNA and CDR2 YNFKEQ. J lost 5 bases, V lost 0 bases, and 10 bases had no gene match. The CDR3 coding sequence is TGTGCCAGCAGCCAAGATCCAGCGGGGGGAAGTGGCGAGACCCAGTACTTC. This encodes CASSQDPAGGSGETQYF.

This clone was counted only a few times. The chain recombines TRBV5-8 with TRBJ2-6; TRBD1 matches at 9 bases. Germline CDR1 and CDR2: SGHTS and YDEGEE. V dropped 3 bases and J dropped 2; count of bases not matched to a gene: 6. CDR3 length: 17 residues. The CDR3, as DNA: TGTGCCAGCAGCTCGGACAGGGGAGCTGCTGGGGCCAACGTCCTGACTTTC. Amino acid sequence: CASSSDRGAAGANVLTF.

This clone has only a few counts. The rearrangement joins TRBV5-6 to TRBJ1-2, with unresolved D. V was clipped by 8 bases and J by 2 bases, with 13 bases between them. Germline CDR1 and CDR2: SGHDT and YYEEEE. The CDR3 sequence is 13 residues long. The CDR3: CASLRTQNYGYTF. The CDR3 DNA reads TGTGCCAGTCTCCGGACTCAAAACTATGGCTACACCTTC.

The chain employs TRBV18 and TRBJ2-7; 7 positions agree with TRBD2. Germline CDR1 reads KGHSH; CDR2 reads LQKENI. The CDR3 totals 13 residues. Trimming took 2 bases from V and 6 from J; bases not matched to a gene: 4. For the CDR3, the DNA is TGTGCCAGCTCACCAGGGGGGGGAGGCGAGCAGTACTTC. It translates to CASSPGGGGEQYF.

CDR3 in amino acids: CASSEARNSDTQYF. CDR3 nucleotides: TGTGCCAGCAGTGAAGCGAGAAACTCGGATACGCAGTATTTT. This chain uses TRBV2 with TRBJ2-3; D is uncertain. Per the germline V gene, CDR1 is SNHLY and CDR2 is FYNNEI. V lost 0 bases, J lost 6 bases, and 10 bases lay in between. This CDR3 has 14 amino acids.

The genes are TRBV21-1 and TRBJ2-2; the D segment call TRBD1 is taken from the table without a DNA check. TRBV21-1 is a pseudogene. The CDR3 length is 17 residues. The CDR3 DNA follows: TGTGCCAGCAGCGGGAGGGACAGGGGATCGAACACCGGGGAGCTGTTTTTT. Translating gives CASSGRDRGSNTGELFF.

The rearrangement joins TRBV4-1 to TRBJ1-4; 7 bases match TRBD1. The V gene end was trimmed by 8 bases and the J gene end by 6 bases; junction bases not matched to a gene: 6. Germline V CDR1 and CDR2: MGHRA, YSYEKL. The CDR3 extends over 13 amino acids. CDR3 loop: CASGWTGDEKLFF. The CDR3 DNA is TGCGCCAGCGGGTGGACAGGTGATGAAAAACTGTTTTTT.

The CDR3 coding sequence is TGTGCCAGCAGCTTATGGGGGACAGGGGGCCCACAAGAGACCCAGTACTTC. It encodes CASSLWGTGGPQETQYF. The V and J genes are TRBV5-8 and TRBJ2-5, with 12 bases lining up with TRBD1. The CDR3 has 17 amino acids. Losses at the gene ends were 2 bases for V and 2 bases for J; bases not matched to a gene: 7. The germline CDR1 and CDR2 sequences are SGHTS and YDEGEE.

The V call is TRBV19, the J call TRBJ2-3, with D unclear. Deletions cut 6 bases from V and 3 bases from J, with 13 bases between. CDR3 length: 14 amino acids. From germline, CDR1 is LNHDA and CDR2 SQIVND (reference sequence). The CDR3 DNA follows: TGTGCCAGTAGCAAAAATTCAGTGACAGATACGCAGTATTTT. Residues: CASSKNSVTDTQYF. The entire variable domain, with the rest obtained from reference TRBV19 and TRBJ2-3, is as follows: DGGITQSPKYLFRKEGQNVTLSCEQNLNHDAMYWYRQDPGQGLRLIYYSQIVNDFQKGDIAEGYSVSREKKESFPLTVTSAQKNPTAFYLCASSKNSVTDTQYFGPGTRLTVL.

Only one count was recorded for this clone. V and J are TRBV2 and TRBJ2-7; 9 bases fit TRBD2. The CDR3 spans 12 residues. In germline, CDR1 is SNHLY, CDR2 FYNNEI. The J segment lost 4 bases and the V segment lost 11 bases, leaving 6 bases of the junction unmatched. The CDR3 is CAGGGRAYEQYF. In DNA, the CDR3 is TGTGCCGGAGGCGGGAGGGCTTACGAGCAGTACTTC. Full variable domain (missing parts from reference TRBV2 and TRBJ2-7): EPEVTQTPSHQVTQMGQEVILRCVPISNHLYFYWYRQILGQKVEFLVSFYNNEISEKSEIFDDQFSVERPDGSNFTLKIRSTKLEDSAMYFCAGGGRAYEQYFGPGTRLTVT.

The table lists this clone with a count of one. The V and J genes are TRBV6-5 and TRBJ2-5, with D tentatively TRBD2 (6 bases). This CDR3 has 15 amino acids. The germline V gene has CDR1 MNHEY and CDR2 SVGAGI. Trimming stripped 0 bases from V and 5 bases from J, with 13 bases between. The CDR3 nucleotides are TGTGCCAGCAGTTACTCGAGTACTAGCAGGGAGACCCAGTACTTC. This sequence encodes CASSYSSTSRETQYF.

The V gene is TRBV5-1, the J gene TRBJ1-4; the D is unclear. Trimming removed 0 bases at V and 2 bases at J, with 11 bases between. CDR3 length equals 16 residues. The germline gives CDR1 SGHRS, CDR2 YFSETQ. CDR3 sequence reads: CASSLATPSTNEKLFF. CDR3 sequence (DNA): TGCGCCAGCAGCTTGGCCACACCGTCTACTAATGAAAAACTGTTTTTT. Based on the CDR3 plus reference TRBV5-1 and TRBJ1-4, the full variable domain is KAGVTQTPRYLIKTRGQQVTLSCSPISGHRSVSWYQQTPGQGLQFLFEYFSETQRNKGNFPGRFSGRQFSNSRSEMNVSTLELGDSALYLCASSLATPSTNEKLFFGSGTQLSVL.

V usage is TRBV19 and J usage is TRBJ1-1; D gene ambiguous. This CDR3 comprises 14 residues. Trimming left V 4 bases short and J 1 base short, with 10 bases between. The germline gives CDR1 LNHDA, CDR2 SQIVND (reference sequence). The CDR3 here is CASSTQDSNTEAFF. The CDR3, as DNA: TGTGCCAGTAGTACGCAGGACTCGAACACTGAAGCTTTCTTT.

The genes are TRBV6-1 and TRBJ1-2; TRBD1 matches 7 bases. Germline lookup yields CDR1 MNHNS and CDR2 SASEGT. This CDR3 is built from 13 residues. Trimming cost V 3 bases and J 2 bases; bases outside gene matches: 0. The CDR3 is CASSETGNYGYTF. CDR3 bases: TGTGCCAGCAGTGAGACAGGGAACTATGGCTACACCTTC.

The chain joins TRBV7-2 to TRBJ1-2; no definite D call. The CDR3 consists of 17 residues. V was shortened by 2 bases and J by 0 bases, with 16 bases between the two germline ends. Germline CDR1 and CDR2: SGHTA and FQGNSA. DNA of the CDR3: TGTGCCAGCAGCTTAAAAATCTCCGATGCAGCTAACTATGGCTACACCTTC. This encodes CASSLKISDAANYGYTF.

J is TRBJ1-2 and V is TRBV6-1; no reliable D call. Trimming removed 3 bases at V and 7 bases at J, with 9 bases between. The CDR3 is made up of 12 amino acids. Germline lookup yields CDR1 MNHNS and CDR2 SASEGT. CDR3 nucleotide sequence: TGTGCCAGCAGTGACATGGGCTTTGGCTACACCTTC. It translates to CASSDMGFGYTF.